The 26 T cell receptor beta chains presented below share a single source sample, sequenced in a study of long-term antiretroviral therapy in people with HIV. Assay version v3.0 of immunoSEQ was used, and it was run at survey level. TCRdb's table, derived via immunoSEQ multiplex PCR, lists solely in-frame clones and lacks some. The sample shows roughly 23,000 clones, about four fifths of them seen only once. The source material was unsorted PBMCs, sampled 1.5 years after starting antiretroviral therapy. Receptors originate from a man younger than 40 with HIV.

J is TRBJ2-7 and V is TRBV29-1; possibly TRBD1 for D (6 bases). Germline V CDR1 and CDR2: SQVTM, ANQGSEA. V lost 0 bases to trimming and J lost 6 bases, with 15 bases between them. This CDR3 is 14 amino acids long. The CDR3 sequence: CSVEDSLQGFEQYF. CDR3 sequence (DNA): TGCAGCGTTGAAGATTCTTTACAGGGCTTCGAGCAGTACTTC.

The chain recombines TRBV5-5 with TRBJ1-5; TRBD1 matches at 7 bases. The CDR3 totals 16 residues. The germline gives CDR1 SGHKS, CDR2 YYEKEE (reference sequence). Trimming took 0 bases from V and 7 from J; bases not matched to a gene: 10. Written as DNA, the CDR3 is TGTGCCAGCAGCTTGGACCTAGACAGGGCCAGGCAGCCCCAGCATTTT. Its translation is CASSLDLDRARQPQHF.

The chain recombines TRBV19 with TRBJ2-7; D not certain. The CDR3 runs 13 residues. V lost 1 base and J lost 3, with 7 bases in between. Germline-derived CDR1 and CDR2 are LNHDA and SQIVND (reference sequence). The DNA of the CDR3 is TGTGCCAGTAGTATAGCAAGGAACTACGAGCAGTACTTC. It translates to CASSIARNYEQYF.

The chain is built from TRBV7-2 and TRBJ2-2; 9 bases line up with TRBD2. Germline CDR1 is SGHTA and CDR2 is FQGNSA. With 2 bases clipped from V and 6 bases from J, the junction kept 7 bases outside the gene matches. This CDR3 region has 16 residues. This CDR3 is CASSLLVSGRAGELFF. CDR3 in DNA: TGTGCCAGCAGCTTATTGGTTAGCGGGAGAGCCGGGGAGCTGTTTTTT. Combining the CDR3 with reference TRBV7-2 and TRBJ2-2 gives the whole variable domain GAGVSQSPSNKVTEKGKDVELRCDPISGHTALYWYRQSLGQGLEFLIYFQGNSAPDKSGLPSDRFSAERTGGSVSTLTIQRTQQEDSAVYLCASSLLVSGRAGELFFGEGSRLTVL.

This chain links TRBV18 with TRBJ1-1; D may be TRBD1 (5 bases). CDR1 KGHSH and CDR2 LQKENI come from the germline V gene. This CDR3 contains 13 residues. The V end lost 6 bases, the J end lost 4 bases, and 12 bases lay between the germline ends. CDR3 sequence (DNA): TGTGCCAGCTCCCGCGGTGGGACCACTGAAGCTTTCTTT. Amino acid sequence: CASSRGGTTEAFF.

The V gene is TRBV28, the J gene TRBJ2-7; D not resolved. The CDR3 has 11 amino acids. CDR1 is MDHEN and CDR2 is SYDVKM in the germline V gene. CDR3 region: CATTLDYEQYF. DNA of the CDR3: TGTGCTACTACCCTTGACTACGAGCAGTACTTC.

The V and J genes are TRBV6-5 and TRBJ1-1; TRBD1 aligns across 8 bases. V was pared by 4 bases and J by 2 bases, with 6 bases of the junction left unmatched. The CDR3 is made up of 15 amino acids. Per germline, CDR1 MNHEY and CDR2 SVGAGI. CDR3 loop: CASSSGDRFNTEAFF. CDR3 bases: TGTGCCAGCAGTTCTGGGGACAGGTTTAACACTGAAGCTTTCTTT.

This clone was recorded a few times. DNA for the CDR3: TGCGCCAGCAGCTGGGGCTACGAGCAGTACTTC. Translated: CASSWGYEQYF. The genes are TRBV5-1 and TRBJ2-7, with unresolved D. The length of the CDR3 is 11 residues. Germline V gene lookup returns CDR1 SGHRS and CDR2 YFSETQ. V lost 3 bases and J lost 3, with 4 bases in between.

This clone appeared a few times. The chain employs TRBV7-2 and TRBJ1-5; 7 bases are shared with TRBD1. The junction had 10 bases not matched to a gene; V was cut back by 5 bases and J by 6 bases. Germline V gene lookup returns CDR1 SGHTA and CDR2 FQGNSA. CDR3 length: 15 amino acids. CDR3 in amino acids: CASSLTGTETQPQHF. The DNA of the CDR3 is TGTGCCAGCAGCCTTACCGGGACAGAAACTCAGCCCCAGCATTTT.

The CDR3 DNA sequence: TGTGCCAGCAGCTTAGGAGAATCCTACGAGCAGTACTTC. Protein: CASSLGESYEQYF. The chain is built from TRBV5-8 and TRBJ2-7; D not resolved. The CDR3 spans 13 residues. Trimming stripped 2 bases from V and 1 base from J, with 7 bases between. Per the germline V gene, CDR1 is SGHTS and CDR2 is YDEGEE. Supplemented by reference TRBV5-8 and TRBJ2-7, the full variable domain reads EAGVTQSPTHLIKTRGQQATLRCSPISGHTSVYWYQQALGLGLQFLLWYDEGEERNRGNFPPRFSGRQFPNYSSELNVNALELEDSALYLCASSLGESYEQYFGPGTRLTVT.

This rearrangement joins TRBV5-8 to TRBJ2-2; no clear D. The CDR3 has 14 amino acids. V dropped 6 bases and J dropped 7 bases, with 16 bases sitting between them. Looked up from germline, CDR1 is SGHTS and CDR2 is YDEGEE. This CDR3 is CASTQGRWGGELFF. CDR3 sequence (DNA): TGTGCCAGCACCCAAGGGCGCTGGGGCGGGGAGCTGTTTTTT.

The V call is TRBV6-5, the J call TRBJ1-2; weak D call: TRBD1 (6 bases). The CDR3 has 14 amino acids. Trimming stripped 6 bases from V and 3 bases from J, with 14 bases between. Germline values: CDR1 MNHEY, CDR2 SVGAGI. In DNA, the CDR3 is TGTGCCAGCAGCGGAGCCGCAGGGGACTATGGCTACACCTTC. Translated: CASSGAAGDYGYTF.

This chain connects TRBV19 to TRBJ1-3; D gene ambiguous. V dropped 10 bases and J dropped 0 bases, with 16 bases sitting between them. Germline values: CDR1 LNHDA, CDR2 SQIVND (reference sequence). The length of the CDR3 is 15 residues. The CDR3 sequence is CATKGGGSSGNTIYF. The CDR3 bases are TGTGCCACCAAAGGCGGAGGTTCCTCTGGAAACACCATATATTTT.

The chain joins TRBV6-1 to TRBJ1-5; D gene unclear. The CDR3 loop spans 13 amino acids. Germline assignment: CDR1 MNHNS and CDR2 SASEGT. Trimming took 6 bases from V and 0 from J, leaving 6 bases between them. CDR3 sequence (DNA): TGTGCCAGCAGCGGATATAGCAATCAGCCCCAGCATTTT. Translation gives CASSGYSNQPQHF.

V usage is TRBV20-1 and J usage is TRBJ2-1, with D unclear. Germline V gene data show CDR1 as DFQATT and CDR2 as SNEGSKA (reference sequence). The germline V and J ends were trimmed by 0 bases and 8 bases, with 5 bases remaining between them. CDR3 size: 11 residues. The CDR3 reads CSARELHEQFF. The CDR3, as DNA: TGCAGTGCTAGAGAATTGCATGAGCAGTTCTTC.

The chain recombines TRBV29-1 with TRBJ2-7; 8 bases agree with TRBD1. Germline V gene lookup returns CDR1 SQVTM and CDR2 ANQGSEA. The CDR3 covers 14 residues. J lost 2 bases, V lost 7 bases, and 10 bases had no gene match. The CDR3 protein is CSATFPGQAYEQYF. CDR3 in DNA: TGCAGCGCTACGTTCCCGGGACAGGCCTACGAGCAGTACTTC.

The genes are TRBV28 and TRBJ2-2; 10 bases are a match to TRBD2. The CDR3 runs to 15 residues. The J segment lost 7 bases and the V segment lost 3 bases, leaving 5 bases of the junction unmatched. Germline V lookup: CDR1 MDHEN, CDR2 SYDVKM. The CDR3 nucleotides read TGTGCCAGCAGTTTTCTAGCGGGAGCTAGCGGGGAGCTGTTTTTT. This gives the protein CASSFLAGASGELFF.

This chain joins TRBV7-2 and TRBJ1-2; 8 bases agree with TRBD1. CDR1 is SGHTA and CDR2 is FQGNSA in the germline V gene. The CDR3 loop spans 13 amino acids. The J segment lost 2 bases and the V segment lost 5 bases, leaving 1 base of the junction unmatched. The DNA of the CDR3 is TGTGCCAGCAGCGACAGGGGCAACTATGGCTACACCTTC. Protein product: CASSDRGNYGYTF.

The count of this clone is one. This CDR3 is CASSLEAGQGHGYTF. CDR3 DNA: TGCGCCAGCAGCTTGGAGGCGGGGCAGGGGCATGGCTACACCTTC. The rearrangement uses TRBV5-1 and TRBJ1-2; the D gene is possibly TRBD1 (6 bases). Deletions cut 0 bases from V and 6 bases from J, with 15 bases between. Germline CDR1 is SGHRS and CDR2 is YFSETQ. CDR3 size: 15 residues.

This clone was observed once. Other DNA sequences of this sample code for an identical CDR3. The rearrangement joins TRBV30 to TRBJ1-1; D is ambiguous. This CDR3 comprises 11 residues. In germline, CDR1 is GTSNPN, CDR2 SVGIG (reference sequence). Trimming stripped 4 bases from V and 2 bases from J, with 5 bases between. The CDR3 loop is CAWILNTEAFF. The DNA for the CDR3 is TGTGCCTGGATCCTCAACACTGAAGCTTTCTTT.

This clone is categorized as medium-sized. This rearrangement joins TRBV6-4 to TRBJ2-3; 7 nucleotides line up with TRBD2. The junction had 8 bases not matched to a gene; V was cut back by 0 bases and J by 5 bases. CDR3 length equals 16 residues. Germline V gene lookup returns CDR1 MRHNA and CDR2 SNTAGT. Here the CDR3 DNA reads TGTGCCAGCAGTGACTCAACAGCGGGGCCGCAAGATACGCAGTATTTT. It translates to CASSDSTAGPQDTQYF.

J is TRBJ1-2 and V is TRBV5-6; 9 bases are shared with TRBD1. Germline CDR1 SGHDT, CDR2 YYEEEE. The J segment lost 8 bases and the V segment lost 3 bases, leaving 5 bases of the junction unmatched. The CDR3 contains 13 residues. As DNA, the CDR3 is TGTGCCAGCAGCTCGGGGACAGGGTGGGGCTACACCTTC. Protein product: CASSSGTGWGYTF. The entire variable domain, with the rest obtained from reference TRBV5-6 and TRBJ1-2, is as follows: DAGVTQSPTHLIKTRGQQVTLRCSPKSGHDTVSWYQQALGQGPQFIFQYYEEEERQRGNFPDRFSGHQFPNYSSELNVNALLLGDSALYLCASSSGTGWGYTFGSGTRLTVV.

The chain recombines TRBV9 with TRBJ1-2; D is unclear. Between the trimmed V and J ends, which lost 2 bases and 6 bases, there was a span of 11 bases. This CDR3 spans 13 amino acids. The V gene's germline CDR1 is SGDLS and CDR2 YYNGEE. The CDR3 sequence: CASSVPLRNGYTF. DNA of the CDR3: TGTGCCAGCAGCGTCCCTCTACGGAATGGCTACACCTTC.

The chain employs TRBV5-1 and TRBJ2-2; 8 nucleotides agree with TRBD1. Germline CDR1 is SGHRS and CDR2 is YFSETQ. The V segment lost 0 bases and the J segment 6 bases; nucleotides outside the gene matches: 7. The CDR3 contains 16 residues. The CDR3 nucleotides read TGCGCCAGCAGCTTGGCCCCAGGGGGCGATCCCGGGGAGCTGTTTTTT. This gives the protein CASSLAPGGDPGELFF.

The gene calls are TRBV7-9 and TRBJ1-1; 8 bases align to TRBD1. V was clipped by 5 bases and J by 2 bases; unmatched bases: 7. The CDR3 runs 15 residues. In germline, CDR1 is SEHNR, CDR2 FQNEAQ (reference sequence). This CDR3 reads CASSRRTGPNTEAFF. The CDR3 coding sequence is TGTGCCAGCAGCCGACGGACAGGGCCCAACACTGAAGCTTTCTTT.

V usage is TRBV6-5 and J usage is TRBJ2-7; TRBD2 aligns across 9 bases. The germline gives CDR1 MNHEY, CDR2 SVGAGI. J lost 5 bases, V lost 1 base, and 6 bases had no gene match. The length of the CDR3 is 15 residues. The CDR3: CASSYLAGGSHEQYF. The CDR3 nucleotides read TGTGCCAGCAGTTACTTGGCGGGGGGGAGCCACGAGCAGTACTTC.